What follows is one T cell receptor beta chain and its context. This clonotype appeared a few times. Its antigen is still unknown. No base quality information exists; no much larger clone differs at one position. The receptor library was made with PCR. The sequencer listed for this sample is Illumina HiSeq 2500. To normalize quantification of the TCRbeta repertoire, the TCR libraries were built with molecular barcoding that relied on unique molecular identifiers. The raw public reads went through TCRdb reprocessing: fastp at Q25, MiXCR clone calling, in-frame beta chains kept. Each entry is one CDR3 protein sequence, shown with its most common DNA and genes. The sample table contains about 500,000 distinct CDR3 sequences; only one count was recorded for approximately 32% of them. The ten largest clones add up to 2% to 3% of the sample. The data stem from a study of T-cell reconstitution after alpha-beta-depleted transplantation in children (dated by TCRdb to about 2016). As for the study more broadly: T-cell immune reconstitution after TCRalphabeta/CD19-depleted allogeneic hematopoietic cell transplantation in children was quantitatively tracked in the study by means of TCR repertoire profiling.

The CDR3 runs 16 residues from the cysteine to the phenylalanine. The only DNA kept is the CDR3, 48 bases in frame from the first base. V and J are trimmed by 6 bases and 3 bases, and the gene matches miss 4 bases of the junction. CDR1 and CDR2, looked up from the germline V gene, are MNHEY and SVGEGT. This chain joins TRBV6-2 or TRBV6-3 to TRBJ2-4; 14 central bases correspond to TRBD2. The sequence was collected from a human donor who donated a stem cell graft to a child with aplastic anemia. The sample here was PBMCs from the stem cell graft donor, taken from the stem cell graft. The nucleotide sequence reads TGTGCCAGCAGGGGACTAGCGGGAGATCTCAAAAACATTCAGTACTTC. Translation gives CASRGLAGDLKNIQYF.